The clone carrying this TCR beta chain was detected many times. What it binds is not known. The sample is drawn from a study of early T cells in non-severe SARS-CoV-2 infection. Study-wide background: Sequencing input comprised bulk RNA from unsorted whole blood; chain pairing was not available. Study conclusions and caveats: Using VDJdb, the matching emphasized anti-spike CD8 responses while missing private and CD4 specificities.

J gave up 2 bases and V 0 bases, and 4 bases lay outside the gene matches. Germline CDR1 reads SGHNT; CDR2 reads YENEEA. This CDR3 is 16 amino acids long. Individual cDNA molecules carried attached unique molecular identifiers. TCRdb re-derived calls from the 5' RACE reads in MiXCR, one entry per CDR3 protein. The sample consists of about 36,000 distinct CDR3 sequences, 6% to 7.5% of them appearing once. The sample was whole blood, taken at baseline. The V call is TRBV11-3, the J call TRBJ2-1; TRBD2 agrees at 7 bases. This clonotype originated in an adult who was a healthcare worker with PCR-confirmed SARS-CoV-2 infection or an uninfected control (not recorded which). The DNA for the CDR3 is TGTGCCAGCAGCTTAGACGGGACTACAACCTACAATGAGCAGTTCTTC. Its translation: CASSLDGTTTYNEQFF. The full variable domain, completed using reference TRBV11-3 and TRBJ2-1, is EAGVVQSPRYKIIEKKQPVAFWCNPISGHNTLYWYLQNLGQGPELLIRYENEEAVDDSQLPKDRFSAERLKGVDSTLKIQPAELGDSAVYLCASSLDGTTTYNEQFFGPGTRLTVL.